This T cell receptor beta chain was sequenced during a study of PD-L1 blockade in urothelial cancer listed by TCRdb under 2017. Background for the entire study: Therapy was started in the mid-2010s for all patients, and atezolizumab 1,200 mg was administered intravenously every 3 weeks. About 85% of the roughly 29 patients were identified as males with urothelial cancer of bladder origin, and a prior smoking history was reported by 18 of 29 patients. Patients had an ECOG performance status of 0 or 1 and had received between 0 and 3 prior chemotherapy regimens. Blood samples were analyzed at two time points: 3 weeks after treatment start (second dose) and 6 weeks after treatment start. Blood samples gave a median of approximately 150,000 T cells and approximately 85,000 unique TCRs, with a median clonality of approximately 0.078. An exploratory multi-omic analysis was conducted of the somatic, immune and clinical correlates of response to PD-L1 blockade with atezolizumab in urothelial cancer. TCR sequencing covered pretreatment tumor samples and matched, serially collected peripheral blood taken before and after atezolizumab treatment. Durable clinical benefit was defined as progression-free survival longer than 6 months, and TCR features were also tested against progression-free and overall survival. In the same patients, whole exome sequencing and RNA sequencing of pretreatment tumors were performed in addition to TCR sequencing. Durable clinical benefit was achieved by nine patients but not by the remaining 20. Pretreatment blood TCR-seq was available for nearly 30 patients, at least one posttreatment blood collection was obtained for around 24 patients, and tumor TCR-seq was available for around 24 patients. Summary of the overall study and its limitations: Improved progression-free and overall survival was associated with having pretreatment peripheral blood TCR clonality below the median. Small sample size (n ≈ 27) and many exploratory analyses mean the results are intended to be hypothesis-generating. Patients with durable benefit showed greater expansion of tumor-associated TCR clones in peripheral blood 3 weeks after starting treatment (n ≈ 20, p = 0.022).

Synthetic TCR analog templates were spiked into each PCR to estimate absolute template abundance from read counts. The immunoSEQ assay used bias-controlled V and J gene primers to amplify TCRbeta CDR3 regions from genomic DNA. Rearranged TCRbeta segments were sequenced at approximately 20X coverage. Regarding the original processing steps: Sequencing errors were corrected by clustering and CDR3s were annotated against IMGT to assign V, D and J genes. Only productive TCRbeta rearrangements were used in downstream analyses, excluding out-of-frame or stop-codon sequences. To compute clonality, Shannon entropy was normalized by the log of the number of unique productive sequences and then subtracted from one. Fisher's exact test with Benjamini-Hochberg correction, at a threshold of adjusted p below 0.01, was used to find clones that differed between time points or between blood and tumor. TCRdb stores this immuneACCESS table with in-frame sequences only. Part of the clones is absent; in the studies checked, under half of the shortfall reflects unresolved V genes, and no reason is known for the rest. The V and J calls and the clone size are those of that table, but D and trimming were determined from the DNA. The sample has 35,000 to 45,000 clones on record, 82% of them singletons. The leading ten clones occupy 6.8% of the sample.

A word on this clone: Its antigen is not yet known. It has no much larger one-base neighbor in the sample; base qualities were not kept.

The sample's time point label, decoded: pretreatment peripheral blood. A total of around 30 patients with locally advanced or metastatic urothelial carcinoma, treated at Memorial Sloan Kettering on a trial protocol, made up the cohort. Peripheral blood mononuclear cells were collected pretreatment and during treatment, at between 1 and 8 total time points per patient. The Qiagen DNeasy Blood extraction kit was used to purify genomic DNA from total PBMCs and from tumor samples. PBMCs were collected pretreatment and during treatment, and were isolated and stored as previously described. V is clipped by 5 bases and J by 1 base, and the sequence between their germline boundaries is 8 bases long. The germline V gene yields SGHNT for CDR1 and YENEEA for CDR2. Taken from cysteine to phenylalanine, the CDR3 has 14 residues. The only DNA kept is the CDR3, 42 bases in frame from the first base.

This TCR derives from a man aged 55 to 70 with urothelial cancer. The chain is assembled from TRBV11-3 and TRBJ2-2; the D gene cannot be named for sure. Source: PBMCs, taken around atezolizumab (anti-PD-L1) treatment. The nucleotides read TGTGCCAGCAGCGCAGACAAGAACACCGGGGAGCTGTTTTTT. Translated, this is CASSADKNTGELFF.